This T cell receptor beta chain was documented in a study of human T cells and chemical hapten exposure. TCRdb itself ran the RACE reads through MiXCR, one entry per CDR3 protein. This table holds 280,000 or so distinct CDR3 sequences, over 7.5% found once. Regarding time point: pre-sensitization, week 0. Documented treatment: therapeutic diphenylcyclopropenone sensitization with weekly scalp DPC. The CDR3 runs to 19 residues. CDR1 is SNHLY and CDR2 is FYNNEI in the germline V gene. The V segment lost 6 bases and the J segment 4 bases; nucleotides outside the gene matches: 14. This specimen consisted of whole blood, obtained in connection with sensitization to the hapten diphenylcyclopropenone (DPC). The chain carries TRBV2 and TRBJ2-5, with 16 bases fitting TRBD2. The TCR originated in a man younger than 35 with alopecia areata. Some clones in this sample may be carry-over from other donors' samples. The chain's CDR3 is CASSPGTSGGALFGETQYF. CDR3 bases: TGTGCCAGCAGCCCCGGGACTAGCGGGGGGGCCTTATTCGGAGAGACCCAGTACTTC.